Presented here are 15 T cell receptor beta chains from one specimen sequenced in a study of response to subunit inactivated influenza vaccine (dated by TCRdb to the late 2010s). The library was prepared using RT-PCR. The sequencing machine was an Illumina HiSeq 2500. TCRdb applied fastp at Q25 and MiXCR to the public reads, then kept only in-frame beta chains. Each CDR3 protein appears once, grouped with its most common genes and DNA. For this sample there are roughly 570,000 distinct CDR3 sequences; around 15% appear just once. 11% of the sample belongs to the ten largest clones. Sequenced material: PBMCs from blood, taken about 13 days after vaccination. The receptors derive from a man aged 45-60 years who received an inactivated influenza vaccine. Donor details come from another sample of the same person, matched by shared clones.

The chain is built from TRBV24-1 and TRBJ1-5; TRBD1 is a possible D gene (5 bases). Germline V gene data show CDR1 as KGHDR and CDR2 as SFDVKD. The germline V and J ends were trimmed by 2 bases and 7 bases, with 14 bases remaining between them. CDR3 size: 15 residues. The CDR3 here is CATSDSGGSGQPQHF. CDR3 DNA sequence: TGTGCCACCAGTGATTCGGGGGGGTCGGGACAGCCCCAGCATTTT.

This clonotype was observed a few times. The V and J genes are TRBV5-5 and TRBJ2-3; maybe TRBD1 (6 bases). Germline lookup yields CDR1 SGHKS and CDR2 YYEKEE (reference sequence). The germline V and J ends were trimmed by 1 base and 1 base, with 13 bases remaining between them. The CDR3 contains 16 residues. CDR3 in amino acids: CASSLSQGTGTDTQYF. The DNA for the CDR3 is TGTGCCAGCAGCTTGAGTCAGGGGACGGGCACAGATACGCAGTATTTT.

J is TRBJ1-6 and V is TRBV11-2, with 10 bases fitting TRBD1. The germline V gene encodes CDR1 SGHAT and CDR2 FQNNGV. The junction had 2 bases not matched to a gene; V was cut back by 3 bases and J by 6 bases. The CDR3 has 15 residues. CDR3 nucleotides: TGTGCCAGCAGCTTTGGGACAGGGGCTAATTCACCCCTCCACTTT. Translating it yields CASSFGTGANSPLHF. Filled out from reference TRBV11-2 and TRBJ1-6, the complete variable domain reads EAGVAQSPRYKIIEKRQSVAFWCNPISGHATLYWYQQILGQGPKLLIQFQNNGVVDDSQLPKDRFSAERLKGVDSTLKIQPAKLEDSAVYLCASSFGTGANSPLHFGNGTRLTVT.

The gene calls are TRBV29-1 and TRBJ1-4; weak D call: TRBD1 (6 bases). CDR1 is SQVTM and CDR2 is ANQGSEA in the germline V gene. CDR3 size: 15 residues. The V end was cut by 5 bases, the J end by 4 bases, with 17 bases between. This chain's CDR3 is CSVQGRGMGNEKLFF. The CDR3 coding sequence is TGCAGCGTTCAAGGCAGGGGAATGGGTAATGAAAAACTGTTTTTT.

Only a few counts were recorded for this clonotype. The chain is built from TRBV5-1 and TRBJ2-1; possibly TRBD1 for D (5 bases). Between the trimmed V and J ends, which lost 0 bases and 8 bases, there was a span of 15 bases. Germline CDR1 and CDR2: SGHRS and YFSETQ. The CDR3 loop spans 15 amino acids. CDR3 residues: CASSLGAGYGDEQFF. The CDR3 DNA reads TGCGCCAGCAGCTTGGGGGCAGGGTATGGCGATGAGCAGTTCTTC.

The rearrangement links TRBV20-1 to TRBJ2-2, with no clear D. V was shortened by 3 bases and J by 2 bases, with 4 bases between the two germline ends. This CDR3 has 12 residues. Germline loops: CDR1 DFQATT, CDR2 SNEGSKA (reference sequence). The CDR3 DNA reads TGCAGTGCTAGGTCCAACACCGGGGAGCTGTTTTTT. It codes for CSARSNTGELFF.

This clonotype occurred many times. The CDR3 DNA follows: TGCAGTGCTTGGGTGGTGAACTATGGCTACACCTTC. Translation: CSAWVVNYGYTF. The chain carries TRBV20-1 and TRBJ1-2, with no clear D. CDR3 length: 12 amino acids. The germline V gene encodes CDR1 DFQATT and CDR2 SNEGSKA (reference sequence). Trimming pared 5 bases from V and 2 bases from J, leaving 9 bases between.

The V gene is TRBV12-3 or TRBV12-4, the J gene TRBJ1-2, with 10 bases lining up with TRBD1. The CDR3 runs to 15 residues. The trim removed 5 bases at V and 4 bases at J, leaving 7 bases unmatched. CDR3 sequence reads: CASSLGQGSFYGYTF. The CDR3 coding sequence is TGTGCCAGCAGTCTGGGACAGGGGTCTTTCTATGGCTACACCTTC.

The rearrangement joins TRBV5-5 to TRBJ1-1; D is ambiguous. Deletions cut 2 bases from V and 1 base from J, with 12 bases between. Germline V gene lookup returns CDR1 SGHKS and CDR2 YYEKEE (reference sequence). The CDR3 extends over 15 amino acids. Here the CDR3 reads CASSFWGFRNTEAFF. The CDR3 region has the DNA TGTGCCAGCAGCTTTTGGGGATTCAGGAACACTGAAGCTTTCTTT.

The chain is built from TRBV5-1 and TRBJ2-3, with 12 bases that match TRBD1. Germline values: CDR1 SGHRS, CDR2 YFSETQ. This CDR3 has 15 amino acids. With V trimmed by 5 bases and J by 6 bases, 7 bases remained unmatched. CDR3 sequence (DNA): TGCGCCAGCAGGTCCGGGACAGGGGGCCCTGATACGCAGTATTTT. Protein product: CASRSGTGGPDTQYF.

The rearrangement joins TRBV4-3 to TRBJ2-7; D tentatively fits TRBD1 or TRBD2 (5 bases each). The CDR3 has 13 residues. V was trimmed by 0 bases and J by 6 bases, leaving 9 bases between them. Germline V gives CDR1 LGHNA, CDR2 YSLEER. This CDR3 reads CASSQETGTEQYF. CDR3 sequence (DNA): TGCGCCAGCAGCCAAGAGACGGGGACCGAGCAGTACTTC.

CDR3 in amino acids: CASSLGAAPLGYTF. The DNA for the CDR3 is TGTGCCAGCAGCTTAGGGGCGGCCCCCCTTGGCTACACCTTC. The chain employs TRBV7-2 and TRBJ1-2; D not certain. The CDR3 length is 14 residues. Trimming cost V 1 base and J 7 bases, with 13 bases left between them. CDR1 is SGHTA and CDR2 is FQGNSA in the germline V gene.

J is TRBJ2-7 and V is TRBV20-1, with D possibly being TRBD1 (6 bases). The CDR3 contains 16 residues. The ends were cut back, 2 bases at V and 4 bases at J, with 21 bases in the middle. Germline values: CDR1 DFQATT, CDR2 SNEGSKA (reference sequence). CDR3 in amino acids: CSARLYPGDGMYEQYF. The DNA of the CDR3 is TGCAGTGCTAGACTCTACCCAGGGGACGGAATGTACGAGCAGTACTTC.

The chain is built from TRBV5-5 and TRBJ1-6; D unclear. CDR1 SGHKS and CDR2 YYEKEE come from the germline V gene (reference sequence). V shed 4 bases and J shed 7 bases, with 15 bases lying between them. The CDR3 is 15 amino acids. The CDR3 loop reads CASSPSVVENSPLHF. The DNA of the CDR3 is TGTGCCAGCAGCCCATCGGTGGTGGAAAATTCACCCCTCCACTTT. The full variable domain, completed using reference TRBV5-5 and TRBJ1-6, is DAGVTQSPTHLIKTRGQQVTLRCSPISGHKSVSWYQQVLGQGPQFIFQYYEKEERGRGNFPDRFSARQFPNYSSELNVNALLLGDSALYLCASSPSVVENSPLHFGNGTRLTVT.

The J gene is TRBJ2-7, the V gene TRBV6-5, with D tentatively TRBD2 (6 bases). V lost 0 bases to trimming and J lost 7 bases, with 16 bases between them. CDR3 length equals 15 residues. CDR1 MNHEY and CDR2 SVGAGI come from the germline V gene. CDR3: CASSYSGTGRGEQYF. The CDR3 DNA is TGTGCCAGCAGTTACTCTGGGACCGGACGGGGGGAGCAGTACTTC.